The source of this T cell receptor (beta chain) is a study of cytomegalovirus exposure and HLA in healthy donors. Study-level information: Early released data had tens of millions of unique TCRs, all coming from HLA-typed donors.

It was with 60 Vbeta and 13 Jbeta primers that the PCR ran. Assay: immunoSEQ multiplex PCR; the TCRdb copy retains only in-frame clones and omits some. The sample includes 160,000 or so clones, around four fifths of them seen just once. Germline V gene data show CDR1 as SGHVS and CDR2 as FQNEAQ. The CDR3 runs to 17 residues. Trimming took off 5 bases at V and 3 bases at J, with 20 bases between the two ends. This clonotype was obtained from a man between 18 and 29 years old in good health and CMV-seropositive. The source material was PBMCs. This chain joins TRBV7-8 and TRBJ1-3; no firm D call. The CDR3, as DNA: TGTGCCAGCAGCCCCCTATCTGGGGTTGGAGGTGGAAACACCATATATTTT. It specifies CASSPLSGVGGGNTIYF. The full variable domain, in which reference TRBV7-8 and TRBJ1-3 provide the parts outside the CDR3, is GAGVSQSPRYKVAKRGQDVALRCDPISGHVSLFWYQQALGQGPEFLTYFQNEAQLDKSGLPSDRFFAERPEGSVSTLKIQRTQQEDSAVYLCASSPLSGVGGGNTIYFGEGSWLTVV.